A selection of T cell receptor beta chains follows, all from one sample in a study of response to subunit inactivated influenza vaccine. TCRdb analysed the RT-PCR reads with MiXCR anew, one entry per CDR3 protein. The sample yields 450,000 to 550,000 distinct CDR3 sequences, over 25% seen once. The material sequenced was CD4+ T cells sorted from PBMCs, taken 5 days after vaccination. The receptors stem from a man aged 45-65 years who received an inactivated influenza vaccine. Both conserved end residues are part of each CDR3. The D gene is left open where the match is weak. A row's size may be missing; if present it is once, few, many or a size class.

CDR3 protein: CASSPPGLNTGELFF
CDR3 DNA: TGTGCCAGCAGCCCGCCGGGACTGAACACCGGGGAGCTGTTTTTT
D gene: .
J gene: TRBJ2-2
V gene: TRBV7-9
clone size: .
CDR3 length: 15

CDR3 protein: CASSLGGQVRQPQHF
CDR3 DNA: TGTGCCAGCAGTTTAGGAGGTCAGGTTCGTCAGCCCCAGCATTTT
D gene: .
J gene: TRBJ1-5
V gene: TRBV12-3/TRBV12-4
clone size: many
CDR3 length: 15

CDR3 protein: CASSPRDGAYEQYF
CDR3 DNA: TGTGCCAGTAGTCCTCGGGACGGAGCCTACGAGCAGTACTTC
D gene: .
J gene: TRBJ2-7
V gene: TRBV19
clone size: .
CDR3 length: 14

CDR3 protein: CASSLAHRANTEAFF
CDR3 DNA: TGTGCCAGCAGCTTAGCCCACAGGGCGAACACTGAAGCTTTCTTT
D gene: .
J gene: TRBJ1-1
V gene: TRBV7-9
clone size: once
CDR3 length: 15

CDR3 protein: CSARGGATAGEKLFF
CDR3 DNA: TGCAGTGCTAGAGGGGGGGCCACGGCAGGGGAAAAACTGTTTTTT
D gene: .
J gene: TRBJ1-4
V gene: TRBV20-1
clone size: few
CDR3 length: 15

CDR3 protein: CAISEAGRTGELFF
CDR3 DNA: TGTGCCATCAGTGAGGCAGGGAGAACCGGGGAGCTGTTTTTT
D gene: .
J gene: TRBJ2-2
V gene: TRBV10-3
clone size: few
CDR3 length: 14

CDR3 protein: CASSPSEAPLSREYF
CDR3 DNA: TGTGCCAGCAGTCCATCGGAGGCCCCGCTATCGAGGGAGTACTTC
D gene: .
J gene: TRBJ2-7
V gene: TRBV6-2/TRBV6-3
clone size: many
CDR3 length: 15

CDR3 protein: CASSSGIYSKNIQYF
CDR3 DNA: TGTGCCAGCAGCTCCGGGATATATTCCAAAAACATTCAGTACTTC
D gene: .
J gene: TRBJ2-4
V gene: TRBV7-2
clone size: .
CDR3 length: 15

CDR3 protein: CSVTGGPSTDTQYF
CDR3 DNA: TGCAGCGTTACGGGGGGGCCGAGCACAGATACGCAGTATTTT
D gene: TRBD2
J gene: TRBJ2-3
V gene: TRBV29-1
clone size: .
CDR3 length: 14

CDR3 protein: CSAPPYYYNEQFF
CDR3 DNA: TGCAGTGCCCCACCCTACTACTACAATGAGCAGTTCTTC
D gene: .
J gene: TRBJ2-1
V gene: TRBV20-1
clone size: few
CDR3 length: 13

CDR3 protein: CASTKSPGGLSGNTIYF
CDR3 DNA: TGTGCCAGCACAAAAAGTCCAGGGGGCCTCTCTGGAAACACCATATATTTT
D gene: TRBD1
J gene: TRBJ1-3
V gene: TRBV6-1
clone size: few
CDR3 length: 17

CDR3 protein: CSANTGISYEQYF
CDR3 DNA: TGCAGTGCAAATACAGGTATTTCCTACGAGCAGTACTTC
D gene: .
J gene: TRBJ2-7
V gene: TRBV20-1
clone size: .
CDR3 length: 13

CDR3 protein: CSARRQGISGAHTDTQYF
CDR3 DNA: TGCAGTGCTAGGCGGCAGGGAATTAGCGGGGCCCACACAGATACGCAGTATTTT
D gene: TRBD2
J gene: TRBJ2-3
V gene: TRBV20-1
clone size: .
CDR3 length: 18

CDR3 protein: CASASREYRGWKSYNEQFF
CDR3 DNA: TGTGCCAGCGCTTCTAGAGAATACAGGGGTTGGAAATCCTACAATGAGCAGTTCTTC
D gene: TRBD1
J gene: TRBJ2-1
V gene: TRBV27
clone size: .
CDR3 length: 19

CDR3 protein: CASSLGGARNNEQFF
CDR3 DNA: TGTGCCAGCAGCTTGGGGGGGGCCAGAAATAATGAGCAGTTCTTC
D gene: .
J gene: TRBJ2-1
V gene: TRBV7-9
clone size: few
CDR3 length: 15

CDR3 protein: CASSRLTGVNTGELFF
CDR3 DNA: TGTGCCAGCAGCCGCCTCACCGGGGTGAACACCGGGGAGCTGTTTTTT
D gene: .
J gene: TRBJ2-2
V gene: TRBV7-3
clone size: few
CDR3 length: 16

CDR3 protein: CASSLLRDYEQYF
CDR3 DNA: TGCGCCAGCAGCTTGTTGCGGGATTACGAGCAGTACTTC
D gene: .
J gene: TRBJ2-7
V gene: TRBV5-1
clone size: few
CDR3 length: 13

CDR3 protein: CSAGTTSPRFDEQFF
CDR3 DNA: TGCAGCGCCGGAACGACTAGCCCCAGGTTCGATGAGCAGTTCTTC
D gene: TRBD2
J gene: TRBJ2-1
V gene: TRBV29-1
clone size: few
CDR3 length: 15

CDR3 protein: CGTDPSDQPQHF
CDR3 DNA: TGTGGGACCGATCCTTCGGATCAGCCCCAGCATTTT
D gene: .
J gene: TRBJ1-5
V gene: TRBV6-5
clone size: .
CDR3 length: 12

CDR3 protein: CASSLTSGTDGNTIYF
CDR3 DNA: TGTGCCAGCAGCTTGACGAGTGGGACAGATGGAAACACCATATATTTT
D gene: TRBD1
J gene: TRBJ1-3
V gene: TRBV5-5
clone size: few
CDR3 length: 16

CDR3 protein: CASSAVPGNIQYF
CDR3 DNA: TGTGCCAGCAGCGCCGTCCCGGGAAACATTCAGTACTTC
D gene: .
J gene: TRBJ2-4
V gene: TRBV7-9
clone size: .
CDR3 length: 13

CDR3 protein: CSASVAGARTGELFF
CDR3 DNA: TGCAGTGCTAGCGTAGCGGGGGCCCGAACCGGGGAGCTGTTTTTT
D gene: TRBD2
J gene: TRBJ2-2
V gene: TRBV20-1
clone size: few
CDR3 length: 15

CDR3 protein: CASSVARMTGQLYSSYEQYF
CDR3 DNA: TGTGCCAGCAGCGTGGCCCGAATGACCGGACAGTTATACTCCTCCTACGAGCAGTACTTC
D gene: .
J gene: TRBJ2-7
V gene: TRBV5-6
clone size: .
CDR3 length: 20

CDR3 protein: CASSLVGLAGYEQYF
CDR3 DNA: TGTGCCAGCAGCTTAGTGGGACTAGCGGGGTACGAGCAGTACTTC
D gene: TRBD2
J gene: TRBJ2-7
V gene: TRBV7-6
clone size: .
CDR3 length: 15

CDR3 protein: CSARRSTGRGNTEAFF
CDR3 DNA: TGCAGTGCTAGACGATCGACAGGGAGGGGGAACACTGAAGCTTTCTTT
D gene: TRBD1
J gene: TRBJ1-1
V gene: TRBV20-1
clone size: .
CDR3 length: 16

CDR3 protein: CATSRDRGFYEQYF
CDR3 DNA: TGTGCCACCTCCCGGGACAGGGGTTTCTACGAGCAGTACTTC
D gene: TRBD1
J gene: TRBJ2-7
V gene: TRBV6-1
clone size: few
CDR3 length: 14

CDR3 protein: CSARGAGTGSYNEQFF
CDR3 DNA: TGCAGTGCTAGAGGTGCCGGGACTGGATCCTACAATGAGCAGTTCTTC
D gene: .
J gene: TRBJ2-1
V gene: TRBV20-1
clone size: once
CDR3 length: 16

CDR3 protein: CASSVEPGAGELFF
CDR3 DNA: TGTGCCAGCAGCGTAGAGCCGGGGGCCGGGGAGCTGTTTTTT
D gene: .
J gene: TRBJ2-2
V gene: TRBV9
clone size: many
CDR3 length: 14

CDR3 protein: CASSPGPLTGQFF
CDR3 DNA: TGTGCCAGCAGCCCCGGGCCGCTCACGGGGCAGTTCTTC
D gene: .
J gene: TRBJ2-1
V gene: TRBV14
clone size: .
CDR3 length: 13

CDR3 protein: CSAQDQSADQPQHF
CDR3 DNA: TGCAGTGCCCAGGACCAAAGCGCGGATCAGCCCCAGCATTTT
D gene: .
J gene: TRBJ1-5
V gene: TRBV20-1
clone size: .
CDR3 length: 14

CDR3 protein: CASSSMLVGSPLHF
CDR3 DNA: TGTGCCAGCAGCTCGATGTTGGTAGGCTCACCCCTCCACTTT
D gene: .
J gene: TRBJ1-6
V gene: TRBV7-2
clone size: few
CDR3 length: 14

CDR3 protein: CASSLSWGNYGYTF
CDR3 DNA: TGTGCCAGCAGTTTATCGTGGGGGAACTATGGCTACACCTTC
D gene: .
J gene: TRBJ1-2
V gene: TRBV27
clone size: .
CDR3 length: 14

CDR3 protein: CASSLAGAGTTGELFF
CDR3 DNA: TGTGCCAGCAGCTTAGCGGGAGCGGGCACCACCGGGGAGCTGTTTTTT
D gene: .
J gene: TRBJ2-2
V gene: TRBV7-9
clone size: .
CDR3 length: 16

CDR3 protein: CSARAPGGTQYF
CDR3 DNA: TGCAGTGCTAGAGCCCCCGGCGGTACGCAGTATTTT
D gene: .
J gene: TRBJ2-3
V gene: TRBV20-1
clone size: many
CDR3 length: 12

CDR3 protein: CASSTHRGTQYF
CDR3 DNA: TGTGCCAGCAGCACCCACAGGGGGACGCAGTATTTT
D gene: TRBD1
J gene: TRBJ2-3
V gene: TRBV7-8
clone size: .
CDR3 length: 12

CDR3 protein: CAISESGSGELFF
CDR3 DNA: TGTGCCATCAGTGAGTCGGGCTCCGGGGAGCTGTTTTTT
D gene: .
J gene: TRBJ2-2
V gene: TRBV10-3
clone size: .
CDR3 length: 13

CDR3 protein: CASSMDRDRPQHF
CDR3 DNA: TGTGCCAGTAGTATGGACCGGGATCGGCCCCAGCATTTT
D gene: .
J gene: TRBJ1-5
V gene: TRBV19
clone size: .
CDR3 length: 13

CDR3 protein: CASSPGGKETQYF
CDR3 DNA: TGTGCCAGCAGCCCAGGGGGCAAAGAGACCCAGTACTTC
D gene: TRBD1
J gene: TRBJ2-5
V gene: TRBV7-7
clone size: few
CDR3 length: 13

CDR3 protein: CASSLGGTRYF
CDR3 DNA: TGTGCCAGCAGCTTAGGCGGGACCAGATATTTT
D gene: .
J gene: TRBJ2-3
V gene: TRBV7-2
clone size: many
CDR3 length: 11

CDR3 protein: CASSQTSVSDTQYF
CDR3 DNA: TGTGCCAGCAGTCAGACTAGCGTCTCAGATACGCAGTATTTT
D gene: TRBD2
J gene: TRBJ2-3
V gene: TRBV3-1
clone size: .
CDR3 length: 14

CDR3 protein: CASSASGTGEYEQYF
CDR3 DNA: TGCGCCAGCAGCGCGTCTGGGACAGGGGAGTACGAGCAGTACTTC
D gene: TRBD1
J gene: TRBJ2-7
V gene: TRBV5-1
clone size: few
CDR3 length: 15

CDR3 protein: CAIRPGLHTGELFF
CDR3 DNA: TGTGCCATCAGACCGGGACTTCACACCGGGGAGCTGTTTTTT
D gene: .
J gene: TRBJ2-2
V gene: TRBV10-3
clone size: few
CDR3 length: 14

CDR3 protein: CASSFGTPSYGYTF
CDR3 DNA: TGTGCCAGCAGCTTCGGGACACCGAGTTATGGCTACACCTTC
D gene: .
J gene: TRBJ1-2
V gene: TRBV7-9
clone size: .
CDR3 length: 14

CDR3 protein: CSAGSAGLAGNEQFF
CDR3 DNA: TGCAGTGCTGGGTCGGCAGGACTAGCGGGCAATGAGCAGTTCTTC
D gene: TRBD2
J gene: TRBJ2-1
V gene: TRBV20-1
clone size: .
CDR3 length: 15

CDR3 protein: CASSLPSGTFRGTDTQYF
CDR3 DNA: TGTGCCAGCAGCTTACCAAGCGGGACCTTTCGGGGGACAGATACGCAGTATTTT
D gene: TRBD2
J gene: TRBJ2-3
V gene: TRBV11-2
clone size: few
CDR3 length: 18

CDR3 protein: CASSLWEQGGKGYTF
CDR3 DNA: TGTGCCAGCAGTTTGTGGGAACAGGGGGGAAAAGGCTACACCTTC
D gene: TRBD1
J gene: TRBJ1-2
V gene: TRBV12-3/TRBV12-4
clone size: .
CDR3 length: 15

CDR3 protein: CASSPTPGQGIHEQFF
CDR3 DNA: TGTGCCAGCAGTCCTACGCCGGGACAGGGCATCCATGAGCAGTTCTTC
D gene: TRBD1
J gene: TRBJ2-1
V gene: TRBV6-1
clone size: few
CDR3 length: 16

CDR3 protein: CASSLGRGDEQFF
CDR3 DNA: TGCGCCAGCAGCTTGGGAAGGGGTGATGAGCAGTTCTTC
D gene: .
J gene: TRBJ2-1
V gene: TRBV5-1
clone size: .
CDR3 length: 13

CDR3 protein: CSVVPSNTEAFF
CDR3 DNA: TGCAGCGTTGTACCTTCGAACACTGAAGCTTTCTTT
D gene: .
J gene: TRBJ1-1
V gene: TRBV29-1
clone size: once
CDR3 length: 12

CDR3 protein: CSATGTATGAGQRSYNEQFF
CDR3 DNA: TGCAGTGCTACGGGGACAGCCACCGGGGCTGGCCAAAGGTCCTACAATGAGCAGTTCTTC
D gene: TRBD1
J gene: TRBJ2-1
V gene: TRBV20-1
clone size: .
CDR3 length: 20

CDR3 protein: CATSEVGMDRNEQFF
CDR3 DNA: TGTGCCACCAGTGAGGTGGGGATGGATCGCAATGAGCAGTTCTTC
D gene: .
J gene: TRBJ2-1
V gene: TRBV24-1
clone size: few
CDR3 length: 15